This T cell receptor beta chain was sequenced in a study of cytomegalovirus exposure and HLA in healthy donors. From germline, CDR1 is SGHRS and CDR2 YFSETQ. This CDR3 has 15 amino acids. V lost 4 bases to trimming and J lost 6 bases, with 16 bases between them. The PCR made use of 60 Vbeta and 13 Jbeta primers. Assay used: immunoSEQ multiplex PCR; TCRdb lists only in-frame clones, some missing. The sample consists of 120,000 to 150,000 clones, about 82% of them appearing once. As regards this clone: The antigen is undetermined.

Study findings and constraints: One later analysis reportedly identified an Asian-associated ancestry cluster that showed fewer N-insertions than the approximately 700-donor mean. It was reported that the classifier diagnosed cytomegalovirus status with high specificity and sensitivity in both the original and validation cohorts.

The specimen sequenced was PBMCs. This TCR came from a woman in her forties in good health and CMV-seropositive. The gene calls are TRBV5-1 and TRBJ1-4; D gene unclear. The DNA of the CDR3 is TGCGCCAGCAGCCCGGCGGGAGATCGGGATGAAAAACTGTTTTTT. This codes for CASSPAGDRDEKLFF.